The present entry profiles one TCR beta chain with its context. CDR3 length: 16 residues. Germline CDR1 and CDR2: KGHSH and LQKENI. V was clipped by 6 bases and J by 4 bases; unmatched bases: 9. This specimen belongs to a study of blood T cell repertoires in COVID-19. Measured with immunoSEQ multiplex PCR; TCRdb has only the in-frame clones, and not every one. The table has about 81,000 clones, around 90% seen once. The specimen was peripheral blood. This sequence was found in a woman aged 80 or older with acute or convalescent COVID-19. The chain carries TRBV18 and TRBJ2-2, with 9 bases fitting TRBD1. CDR3 bases: TGTGCCAGCTCCCTTCTAGGGACAGGGATCACCGGGGAGCTGTTTTTT. This encodes CASSLLGTGITGELFF.